The TCR beta chain under discussion was sequenced for a study of cytomegalovirus exposure and HLA in healthy donors. The primer mix had 60 Vbeta and 13 Jbeta primers. Clones were sequenced by immunoSEQ multiplex PCR, and TCRdb holds only the in-frame ones, with some missing. The sample includes approximately 150,000 clones, around 73% seen only once; the top ten take around 5%. Remarks on this clone: Its specificity is not known.

CDR3 length: 15 amino acids. In germline, CDR1 is MNHNS, CDR2 SASEGT. Trimming removed 3 bases at V and 8 bases at J, with 19 bases between. Study outcomes and limitations: Per a prior analysis, the majority of TCR beta V segments were productive roughly 87% or roughly 30% of the time.

The chain couples TRBV6-1 to TRBJ1-1, with D possibly matching TRBD1 (6 bases). This receptor was identified in a woman younger than 35 in good health and CMV-seropositive. Sequenced sample: PBMCs. In DNA, the CDR3 is TGTGCCAGCAGTGACCCATACCGGGACAAGAAAGAAGCTTTCTTT. Encoded protein: CASSDPYRDKKEAFF.